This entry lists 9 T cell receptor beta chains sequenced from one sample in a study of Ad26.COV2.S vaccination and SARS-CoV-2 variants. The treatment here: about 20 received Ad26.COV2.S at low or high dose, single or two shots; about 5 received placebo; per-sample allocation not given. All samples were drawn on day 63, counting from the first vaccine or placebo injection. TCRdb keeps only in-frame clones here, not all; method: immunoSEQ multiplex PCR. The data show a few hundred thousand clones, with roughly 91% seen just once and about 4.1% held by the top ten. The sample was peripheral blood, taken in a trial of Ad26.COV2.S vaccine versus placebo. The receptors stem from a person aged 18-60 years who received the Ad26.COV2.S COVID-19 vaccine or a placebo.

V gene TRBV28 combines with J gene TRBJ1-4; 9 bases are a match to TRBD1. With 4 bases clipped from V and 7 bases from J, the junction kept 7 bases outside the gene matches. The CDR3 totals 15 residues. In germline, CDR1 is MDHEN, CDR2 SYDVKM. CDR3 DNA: TGTGCCAGCAGTTCTAGACAGGGGGGCAGTGAAAAACTGTTTTTT. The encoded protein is CASSSRQGGSEKLFF.

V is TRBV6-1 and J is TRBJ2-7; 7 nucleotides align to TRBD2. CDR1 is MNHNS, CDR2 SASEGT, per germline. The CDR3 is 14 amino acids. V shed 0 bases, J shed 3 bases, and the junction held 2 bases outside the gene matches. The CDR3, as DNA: TGTGCCAGCAGTGAAGCGGGGAGGGGCTACGAGCAGTACTTC. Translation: CASSEAGRGYEQYF.

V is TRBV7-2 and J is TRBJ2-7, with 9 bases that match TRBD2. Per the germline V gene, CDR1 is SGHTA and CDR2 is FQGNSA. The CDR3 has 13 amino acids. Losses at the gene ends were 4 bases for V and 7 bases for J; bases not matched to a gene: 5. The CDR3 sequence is CASSSAGGGEQYF. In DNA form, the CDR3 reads TGTGCCAGCAGCTCAGCGGGAGGTGGAGAGCAGTACTTC.

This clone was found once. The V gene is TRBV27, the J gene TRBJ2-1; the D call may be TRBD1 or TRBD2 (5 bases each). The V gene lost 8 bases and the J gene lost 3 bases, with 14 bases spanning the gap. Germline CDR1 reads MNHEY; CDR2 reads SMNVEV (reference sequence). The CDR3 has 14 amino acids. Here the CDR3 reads CASGLLQGYNEQFF. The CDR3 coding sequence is TGTGCCAGCGGACTGCTGCAGGGCTACAATGAGCAGTTCTTC.

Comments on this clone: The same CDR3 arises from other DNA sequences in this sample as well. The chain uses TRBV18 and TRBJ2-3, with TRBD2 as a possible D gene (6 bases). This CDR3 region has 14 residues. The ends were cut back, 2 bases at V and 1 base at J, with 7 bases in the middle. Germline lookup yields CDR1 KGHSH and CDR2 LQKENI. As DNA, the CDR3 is TGTGCCAGCTCACCATCGGGGGGCACAGATACGCAGTATTTT. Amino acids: CASSPSGGTDTQYF.

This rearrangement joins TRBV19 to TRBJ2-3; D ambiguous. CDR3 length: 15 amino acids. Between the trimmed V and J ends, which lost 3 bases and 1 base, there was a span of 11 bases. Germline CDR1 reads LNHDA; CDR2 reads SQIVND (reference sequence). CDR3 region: CASSMVGARTDTQYF. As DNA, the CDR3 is TGTGCCAGTAGTATGGTCGGAGCGCGCACAGATACGCAGTATTTT.

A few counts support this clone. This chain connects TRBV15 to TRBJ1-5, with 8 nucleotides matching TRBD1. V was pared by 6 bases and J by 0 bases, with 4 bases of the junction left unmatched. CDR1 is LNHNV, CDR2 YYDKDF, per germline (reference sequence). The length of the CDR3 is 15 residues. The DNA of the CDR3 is TGTGCCACCAGGACAGGGGTTTATAGCAATCAGCCCCAGCATTTT. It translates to CATRTGVYSNQPQHF.

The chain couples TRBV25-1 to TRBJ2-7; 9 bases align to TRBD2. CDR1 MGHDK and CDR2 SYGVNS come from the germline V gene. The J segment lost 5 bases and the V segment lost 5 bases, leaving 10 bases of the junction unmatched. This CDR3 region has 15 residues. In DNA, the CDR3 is TGTGCCAGCAGTAACACGGGGCGGGAGGGCCACGAGCAGTACTTC. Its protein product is CASSNTGREGHEQYF.

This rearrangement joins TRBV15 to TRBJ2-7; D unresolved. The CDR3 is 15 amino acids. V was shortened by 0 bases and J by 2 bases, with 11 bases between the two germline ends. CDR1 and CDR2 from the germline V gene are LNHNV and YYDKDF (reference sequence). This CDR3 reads CATSRDFGRAYEQYF. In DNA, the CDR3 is TGTGCCACCAGCAGAGATTTCGGACGAGCCTACGAGCAGTACTTC.